Below are 28 T cell receptor beta chains sequenced from a single sample in a study of T cell changes during pregnancy in multiple sclerosis. Profiled with immunoSEQ multiplex PCR; TCRdb holds only in-frame clones, not every one. Here the sample spans roughly 46,000 clones, 90% to 95% being singletons. The material sequenced was CD8+ T cells from peripheral blood mononuclear cells, taken in the first trimester of pregnancy. Receptor source: a female donor with multiple sclerosis, enrolled in a pregnancy study.

The chain links TRBV6-4 to TRBJ2-3, with D possibly being TRBD1 (5 bases). There are 15 residues in the CDR3. With 0 bases removed from V and 0 bases from J, the gap between germline ends came to 7 bases. Germline V gene sequence: CDR1 MRHNA, CDR2 SNTAGT. The CDR3, as DNA: TGTGCCAGCAGTGACTCAAGGGGTAGCACAGATACGCAGTATTTT. Protein product: CASSDSRGSTDTQYF.

This rearrangement joins TRBV27 to TRBJ1-3, with D uncertain. This CDR3 region has 14 residues. V lost 4 bases, J lost 1 base, and 8 bases lay in between. Germline V gene sequence: CDR1 MNHEY, CDR2 SMNVEV (reference sequence). As DNA, the CDR3 is TGTGCCAGCAGTTCCCTGCAGTCTGGAAACACCATATATTTT. Protein sequence: CASSSLQSGNTIYF.

A few counts support this clone. The chain recombines TRBV6-4 with TRBJ1-2, with 7 positions matching TRBD1. The V gene end was trimmed by 6 bases and the J gene end by 4 bases; junction bases not matched to a gene: 8. The CDR3 runs 14 residues. Germline CDR1 reads MRHNA; CDR2 reads SNTAGT. DNA of the CDR3: TGTGCCAGCAGCCCCGGGACAGCCACCTATGGCTACACCTTC. As protein: CASSPGTATYGYTF.

The chain recombines TRBV6-5 with TRBJ1-2; TRBD1 aligns across 9 bases. The CDR3 covers 16 residues. CDR1 is MNHEY, CDR2 SVGAGI, per germline. Trimming cost V 4 bases and J 4 bases; bases outside gene matches: 10. The CDR3 sequence is CASSSQTGGLPYGYTF. The CDR3 region has the DNA TGTGCCAGCAGTTCGCAGACAGGGGGACTCCCCTATGGCTACACCTTC.

The DNA of the CDR3 is TGTGCCACCAGCAGAAAAACTGAAGATACGCAGTATTTT. Encoded protein: CATSRKTEDTQYF. V and J are TRBV15 and TRBJ2-3; D is undetermined. This CDR3 is built from 13 residues. V lost 2 bases to trimming and J lost 5 bases, with 8 bases between them. Germline CDR1 LNHNV, CDR2 YYDKDF (reference sequence).

This sequence joins TRBV4-2 and TRBJ2-1, with TRBD2 matching over 14 bases. J lost 4 bases, V lost 2 bases, and 10 bases had no gene match. CDR3 size: 19 residues. In germline, CDR1 is LGHNA, CDR2 YNFKEQ. The CDR3 DNA is TGTGCCAGCAGCCAATACGGGACTAGCGGGGGCACCTATTACAATGAGCAGTTCTTC. Protein: CASSQYGTSGGTYYNEQFF.

This chain links TRBV5-1 with TRBJ1-1; tentative D call: TRBD1 (5 bases). Trimming pared 5 bases from V and 3 bases from J, leaving 26 bases between. CDR3 length: 18 residues. Germline assignment: CDR1 SGHRS and CDR2 YFSETQ. Written as DNA, the CDR3 is TGCGCCAGCAGTCTCACCGGGACCGCCATTGGGGAGGACACTGAAGCTTTCTTT. Translation: CASSLTGTAIGEDTEAFF.

The chain employs TRBV19 and TRBJ1-2, with D possibly TRBD1 on 5 matching bases. Germline CDR1 and CDR2: LNHDA and SQIVND (reference sequence). V was shortened by 3 bases and J by 4 bases, with 9 bases between the two germline ends. The CDR3 runs 13 residues. The CDR3 region has the DNA TGTGCCAGTAGTATGGGACTTGGCTATGGCTACACCTTC. Its protein product is CASSMGLGYGYTF.

This clone appeared a single time. The chain has TRBV6-5 and TRBJ1-5, with D maybe TRBD1 (6 bases). CDR1 and CDR2 from the germline V gene are MNHEY and SVGAGI. There are 15 residues in the CDR3. Trimming cost V 6 bases and J 0 bases, with 12 bases left between them. The CDR3 spells CASSTGWGSNQPQHF. CDR3 sequence (DNA): TGTGCCAGCAGCACAGGGTGGGGTAGCAATCAGCCCCAGCATTTT.

The V and J genes are TRBV27 and TRBJ1-3; D is perhaps TRBD1 (5 bases). V lost 5 bases, J lost 2 bases, and 7 bases lay in between. Looked up from germline, CDR1 is MNHEY and CDR2 is SMNVEV (reference sequence). This CDR3 region has 13 residues. CDR3 bases: TGTGCCAGCAGTCTAGGGGCTGGAAACACCATATATTTT. Encoded protein: CASSLGAGNTIYF.

Here the CDR3 reads CASKVIAGAYNEQFF. Written as DNA, the CDR3 is TGTGCCAGCAAAGTAATTGCGGGAGCCTACAATGAGCAGTTCTTC. The rearrangement links TRBV27 to TRBJ2-1; 7 nucleotides line up with TRBD2. The CDR3 totals 15 residues. Germline V gene lookup returns CDR1 MNHEY and CDR2 SMNVEV (reference sequence). The junction had 8 bases not matched to a gene; V was cut back by 7 bases and J by 2 bases.

The chain has TRBV28 and TRBJ1-2; 9 positions match TRBD1. CDR1 MDHEN and CDR2 SYDVKM come from the germline V gene. J lost 2 bases, V lost 4 bases, and 5 bases had no gene match. The CDR3 runs 15 residues. The CDR3 spells CASSSTGGWNYGYTF. DNA of the CDR3: TGTGCCAGCAGTTCTACAGGGGGCTGGAACTATGGCTACACCTTC.

CDR3 nucleotides: TGTGCCAGCAGCTTAGCGGAGACAGGGGGCTTTTCCGAGCAGTACTTC. It translates to CASSLAETGGFSEQYF. The V call is TRBV7-8, the J call TRBJ2-7; 10 nucleotides line up with TRBD1. Germline-derived CDR1 and CDR2 are SGHVS and FQNEAQ. CDR3 size: 16 residues. The V gene end was trimmed by 0 bases and the J gene end by 6 bases; junction bases not matched to a gene: 8.

The CDR3 nucleotides are TGTGCCAGCAGCTTAGTGCTGGGCGCGGGAGGGAACACTGAAGCTTTCTTT. It yields the protein CASSLVLGAGGNTEAFF. V and J are TRBV13 and TRBJ1-1; D not certain. The ends were cut back, 1 base at V and 1 base at J, with 16 bases in the middle. The length of the CDR3 is 17 residues. Germline V gives CDR1 PRHDT, CDR2 FYEKMQ (reference sequence).

The rearrangement uses TRBV5-1 and TRBJ2-7; the D is unclear. From germline, CDR1 is SGHRS and CDR2 YFSETQ. Trimming took off 4 bases at V and 0 bases at J, with 5 bases between the two ends. The length of the CDR3 is 12 residues. As DNA, the CDR3 is TGCGCCAGCAGCGTGAGCTCCTACGAGCAGTACTTC. It yields the protein CASSVSSYEQYF.

This chain's CDR3 is CASSARGISYNEQFF. CDR3 sequence (DNA): TGCGCCAGCAGTGCCAGGGGAATCTCCTACAATGAGCAGTTCTTC. V gene TRBV10-1 combines with J gene TRBJ2-1, with a tentative D call TRBD1 (6 bases). The CDR3 is 15 amino acids. The ends were cut back, 4 bases at V and 0 bases at J, with 10 bases in the middle. From germline, CDR1 is WNHNN and CDR2 SYGVQD (reference sequence).

This clone is a singleton in its sample. The chain joins TRBV27 to TRBJ1-4, with D uncertain. The CDR3 extends over 12 amino acids. V was clipped by 3 bases and J by 5 bases, with 4 bases between them. Germline CDR1 is MNHEY and CDR2 is SMNVEV (reference sequence). CDR3 sequence: CASSFLNEKLFF. For the CDR3, the DNA is TGTGCCAGCAGTTTCCTGAATGAAAAACTGTTTTTT.

The J gene is TRBJ1-1, the V gene TRBV25-1, with 9 bases identical to TRBD1. The junction had 1 base not matched to a gene; V was cut back by 1 base and J by 1 base. CDR1 is MGHDK and CDR2 is SYGVNS in the germline V gene. This CDR3 is 15 amino acids long. CDR3 bases: TGTGCCAGCAGTGAATGGGGACAGGGGAACACTGAAGCTTTCTTT. This codes for CASSEWGQGNTEAFF.

The J gene is TRBJ2-1, the V gene TRBV9; D gene ambiguous. V lost 0 bases, J lost 8 bases, and 6 bases lay in between. The germline V gene has CDR1 SGDLS and CDR2 YYNGEE. The CDR3 spans 12 residues. As DNA, the CDR3 is TGTGCCAGCAGCGTAGCGGGTGATGAGCAGTTCTTC. Its translation: CASSVAGDEQFF.

This chain joins TRBV15 and TRBJ2-7; 11 nucleotides agree with TRBD2. After removal of 0 bases from V and 0 bases from J, the junction contained 4 bases not matched to a gene. CDR3 length: 17 amino acids. Germline CDR1 and CDR2: LNHNV and YYDKDF (reference sequence). The CDR3 spells CATSRDRLAGGSYEQYF. CDR3 coding DNA: TGTGCCACCAGCAGAGACCGCCTAGCGGGAGGCTCCTACGAGCAGTACTTC. The full variable domain, in which reference TRBV15 and TRBJ2-7 provide the parts outside the CDR3, is DAMVIQNPRYQVTQFGKPVTLSCSQTLNHNVMYWYQQKSSQAPKLLFHYYDKDFNNEADTPDNFQSRRPNTSFCFLDIRSPGLGDTAMYLCATSRDRLAGGSYEQYFGPGTRLTVT.

The chain couples TRBV5-8 to TRBJ1-1; D gene ambiguous. CDR3 length: 14 amino acids. Germline CDR1 and CDR2: SGHTS and YDEGEE. V lost 2 bases and J lost 0, with 8 bases in between. In DNA form, the CDR3 reads TGTGCCAGCAGCTTAAACACAATGAACACTGAAGCTTTCTTT. It specifies CASSLNTMNTEAFF.

The chain uses TRBV25-1 and TRBJ2-7; TRBD1 is a possible D gene (6 bases). Trimming removed 1 base at V and 7 bases at J, with 8 bases between. The CDR3 is 12 residues long. The germline V gene encodes CDR1 MGHDK and CDR2 SYGVNS. The CDR3 DNA reads TGTGCCAGCAGTGAATTAGGGACAGAGCAGTACTTC. It translates to CASSELGTEQYF.

The table lists this clone with a count of one. The V and J genes are TRBV4-3 and TRBJ1-5; the D is unclear. Germline assignment: CDR1 LGHNA and CDR2 YSLEER. Between the trimmed V and J ends, which lost 1 base and 3 bases, there was a span of 10 bases. This CDR3 region has 15 residues. The CDR3 here is CASSQGVGPNQPQHF. CDR3 coding DNA: TGCGCCAGCAGCCAAGGAGTGGGCCCCAATCAGCCCCAGCATTTT.

The chain has TRBV9 and TRBJ2-7, with D perhaps matching TRBD1 (5 bases). V was cut by 0 bases and J by 4 bases, with 14 bases left in between. The CDR3 sequence is 15 residues long. The germline CDR1 and CDR2 sequences are SGDLS and YYNGEE. The CDR3 loop is CASSVEETDSYEQYF. The CDR3 DNA is TGTGCCAGCAGCGTAGAGGAGACAGATTCTTACGAGCAGTACTTC.

V and J are TRBV4-1 and TRBJ1-1; TRBD1 agrees at 12 bases. The germline gives CDR1 MGHRA, CDR2 YSYEKL. The V and J ends lost 2 bases and 1 base, in that order; junction bases with no gene match: 11. The CDR3 runs to 19 residues. CDR3 sequence reads: CASSQQIPGQGAGNTEAFF. DNA of the CDR3: TGCGCCAGCAGCCAACAAATCCCGGGACAGGGGGCCGGGAACACTGAAGCTTTCTTT.

This chain connects TRBV28 to TRBJ2-1; TRBD2 might be the D (6 bases). V was cut by 7 bases and J by 9 bases, with 13 bases left in between. The CDR3 consists of 12 residues. CDR1 is MDHEN, CDR2 SYDVKM, per germline. The CDR3 is CASTRERSEQFF. The DNA of the CDR3 is TGTGCCAGCACCCGGGAGCGATCTGAGCAGTTCTTC.

V and J are TRBV7-9 and TRBJ2-2; D may be TRBD1 (6 bases). Trimming pared 5 bases from V and 4 bases from J, leaving 14 bases between. The CDR3 has 15 residues. Per germline, CDR1 SEHNR and CDR2 FQNEAQ (reference sequence). In nucleotides, the CDR3 is TGTGCCAGCAGCGGCCCAGGGGTGGGCACCGGGGAGCTGTTTTTT. Protein sequence: CASSGPGVGTGELFF.

V usage is TRBV27 and J usage is TRBJ2-2; possibly TRBD1 for D (5 bases). The CDR3 runs to 15 residues. Per the germline V gene, CDR1 is MNHEY and CDR2 is SMNVEV (reference sequence). The V end lost 7 bases, the J end lost 4 bases, and 16 bases lay between the germline ends. The CDR3 sequence is CASTIYSGATGELFF. The CDR3 DNA follows: TGTGCCAGCACTATTTATTCTGGGGCCACCGGGGAGCTGTTTTTT.